The 9 T cell receptor beta chains reported below all come from one sample, sequenced in a study of blood T cell repertoires in COVID-19. Only in-frame clones appear in the TCRdb table, and some are missing; sequencing was by immunoSEQ multiplex PCR. The profile shows roughly 40,000 clones, roughly 80% of them singletons. The specimen sequenced was peripheral blood. These receptors were collected from a human donor in a cohort sampled during active COVID-19.

The chain is built from TRBV24-1 and TRBJ2-1, with TRBD2 matching 10 bases. V was clipped by 5 bases and J by 10 bases; unmatched bases: 4. CDR3 length: 13 amino acids. Looked up from germline, CDR1 is KGHDR and CDR2 is SFDVKD. This CDR3 reads CATSAPLAGEQFF. The CDR3 coding sequence is TGTGCCACCAGTGCCCCACTAGCGGGGGAGCAGTTCTTC.

The chain recombines TRBV28 with TRBJ1-6, with a tentative D call TRBD1 (6 bases). From germline, CDR1 is MDHEN and CDR2 SYDVKM. This CDR3 contains 14 residues. Trimming removed 6 bases at V and 10 bases at J, with 16 bases between. CDR3 DNA: TGTGCCAGCAGACGAGGGGGTTCAGAATCACCCCTCCACTTT. This gives the protein CASRRGGSESPLHF.

The chain combines TRBV6-4 with TRBJ2-3; possible D gene TRBD2, 5 bases. V was trimmed by 3 bases and J by 1 base, leaving 14 bases between them. Germline V lookup: CDR1 MRHNA, CDR2 SNTAGT. CDR3 size: 16 residues. CDR3 in DNA: TGTGCCAGCAGTGAGTCGGGGATAGGAGGCACAGATACGCAGTATTTT. Translated: CASSESGIGGTDTQYF.

This chain's CDR3 is CASSPGGARAGELFF. The CDR3 DNA reads as TGTGCCAGCTCACCAGGAGGAGCGAGGGCCGGGGAGCTGTTTTTT. The genes are TRBV18 and TRBJ2-2, with TRBD2 as a possible D gene (5 bases). The V and J ends lost 2 bases and 6 bases respectively, with 13 bases between them. Per germline, CDR1 KGHSH and CDR2 LQKENI. This CDR3 contains 15 residues.

This clone was counted a few times. This rearrangement joins TRBV27 to TRBJ2-2; 7 nucleotides agree with TRBD1. J gave up 6 bases and V 6 bases, and 13 bases lay outside the gene matches. Germline-derived CDR1 and CDR2 are MNHEY and SMNVEV (reference sequence). This CDR3 is built from 16 residues. CDR3 sequence reads: CASSYNRGRSPGELFF. Here the CDR3 DNA reads TGTGCCAGCAGCTACAACAGGGGCCGGTCGCCCGGGGAGCTGTTTTTT.

There are a few counts of this clone. The chain joins TRBV7-8 to TRBJ1-4; D perhaps matches TRBD1 (6 bases). CDR3 length: 14 amino acids. Trimming left V 3 bases short and J 1 base short, with 6 bases between. The germline CDR1 and CDR2 sequences are SGHVS and FQNEAQ. The CDR3 DNA follows: TGTGCCAGCAGCTTCAGGGGAACTAATGAAAAACTGTTTTTT. This sequence encodes CASSFRGTNEKLFF.

The chain employs TRBV28 and TRBJ2-1; the D gene is possibly TRBD2 (6 bases). This CDR3 is built from 15 residues. Trimming took off 8 bases at V and 5 bases at J, with 19 bases between the two ends. Germline V lookup: CDR1 MDHEN, CDR2 SYDVKM. The CDR3 region is CASGKGEDYHNEQFF. Here the CDR3 DNA reads TGTGCCAGCGGCAAAGGTGAGGACTATCACAATGAGCAGTTCTTC.

The chain links TRBV11-2 to TRBJ2-4; weak D call: TRBD1 (6 bases). Germline V lookup: CDR1 SGHAT, CDR2 FQNNGV. Trimming removed 1 base at V and 1 base at J, with 14 bases between. There are 17 residues in the CDR3. In nucleotides, the CDR3 is TGTGCCAGCAGCTTAGGCGGATACGGACAGGCCAAAAACATTCAGTACTTC. Its translation: CASSLGGYGQAKNIQYF.

The chain links TRBV7-2 to TRBJ2-7; TRBD1 matches at 10 bases. From germline, CDR1 is SGHTA and CDR2 FQGNSA. The CDR3 is 14 amino acids. V shed 5 bases and J 6 bases; nucleotides not matched to a gene: 7. The CDR3 DNA is TGTGCCAGCAGCCACCGGGACAGGGGTCCCGAGCAGTACTTC. Its protein is CASSHRDRGPEQYF.